Each of the 21 T cell receptor beta chains below was sequenced from the same sample in a study of early T cells in non-severe SARS-CoV-2 infection. TCRdb passed the 5' RACE reads through MiXCR, listing each CDR3 protein once. Counted here are approximately 63,000 distinct CDR3 sequences, about 6% occurring once; the ten biggest clones make up less than 3.5%. The sample in question was whole blood, obtained at baseline. These receptors came from an adult who was a healthcare worker with PCR-confirmed SARS-CoV-2 infection or an uninfected control (not recorded which).

Ten or more counts support this clonotype. The genes are TRBV29-1 and TRBJ1-2; D gene uncertain. The germline gives CDR1 SQVTM, CDR2 ANQGSEA. The CDR3 is made up of 12 amino acids. Trimming cost V 5 bases and J 8 bases, with 15 bases left between them. The CDR3 region is CSVSGSGLGYTF. Written as DNA, the CDR3 is TGCAGCGTTTCAGGATCAGGTTTGGGCTACACCTTC.

In this sample, this clonotype turned up many times. The genes are TRBV20-1 and TRBJ2-3; TRBD2 matches at 12 bases. Per the germline V gene, CDR1 is DFQATT and CDR2 is SNEGSKA (reference sequence). This CDR3 is built from 17 residues. J gave up 2 bases and V 3 bases, and 9 bases lay outside the gene matches. In DNA form, the CDR3 reads TGCAGTGCTAGTCCGTCTAGCGGGAGGGAAATCACAGATACGCAGTATTTT. Residues: CSASPSSGREITDTQYF.

This clonotype was picked up many times. The chain couples TRBV4-1 to TRBJ1-5; 8 bases are a match to TRBD1. The CDR3 totals 16 residues. Germline assignment: CDR1 MGHRA and CDR2 YSYEKL. V lost 4 bases, J lost 4 bases, and 9 bases stayed unmatched. The CDR3 protein is CASSLRPGQGNQPQHF. As DNA, the CDR3 is TGCGCCAGCAGCCTAAGACCTGGACAGGGAAATCAGCCCCAGCATTTT.

This clonotype was seen a few times. The rearrangement uses TRBV18 and TRBJ1-1; TRBD1 is a possible D gene (5 bases). Germline CDR1 is KGHSH and CDR2 is LQKENI. CDR3 size: 16 residues. Trimming removed 5 bases at V and 3 bases at J, with 19 bases between. The CDR3 DNA reads TGTGCCAGCTCATCTTATCTACCGGGGCCGGACACTGAAGCTTTCTTT. Translating it yields CASSSYLPGPDTEAFF. The full variable domain, in which reference TRBV18 and TRBJ1-1 provide the parts outside the CDR3, is NAGVMQNPRHLVRRRGQEARLRCSPMKGHSHVYWYRQLPEEGLKFMVYLQKENIIDESGMPKERFSAEFPKEGPSILRIQQVVRGDSAAYFCASSSYLPGPDTEAFFGQGTRLTVV.

This chain joins TRBV29-1 and TRBJ2-3, with unresolved D. CDR3 size: 13 residues. With 7 bases removed from V and 2 bases from J, the gap between germline ends came to 13 bases. Looked up from germline, CDR1 is SQVTM and CDR2 is ANQGSEA. CDR3 coding DNA: TGCAGCGGGCGGCAGGAATACACAGATACGCAGTATTTT. Its translation is CSGRQEYTDTQYF.

This clonotype was observed at least ten times. J is TRBJ2-7 and V is TRBV6-1; no firm D call. The CDR3 has 13 amino acids. Germline CDR1 MNHNS, CDR2 SASEGT. V lost 2 bases to trimming and J lost 4 bases, with 9 bases between them. The CDR3 coding sequence is TGTGCCAGCAGTGAACGGACCTGGTACGAGCAGTACTTC. This gives the protein CASSERTWYEQYF.

The chain is built from TRBV27 and TRBJ2-1, with 10 bases that match TRBD2. The germline gives CDR1 MNHEY, CDR2 SMNVEV (reference sequence). The J segment lost 0 bases and the V segment lost 5 bases, leaving 13 bases of the junction unmatched. This CDR3 has 19 residues. DNA of the CDR3: TGTGCCAGCAGTCCCTTCCGCCAACTAGCGGGATACTCCTACAATGAGCAGTTCTTC. Protein: CASSPFRQLAGYSYNEQFF.

The sample holds a few counts of this clonotype. The chain couples TRBV7-3 to TRBJ2-1; D uncertain. Germline CDR1 and CDR2: SGHTA and FQGTGA. The CDR3 extends over 16 amino acids. V dropped 0 bases and J dropped 10 bases, with 19 bases sitting between them. The CDR3 DNA follows: TGTGCCAGCAGCTTAACGGCTACAACCGAAATCGACGAGCAGTTCTTC. Its translation is CASSLTATTEIDEQFF.

This clonotype was seen more than once but under ten times. The rearrangement links TRBV20-1 to TRBJ1-1, with D perhaps matching TRBD1 (6 bases). CDR1 and CDR2 (germline): DFQATT, SNEGSKA (reference sequence). The CDR3 runs 13 residues. Trimming cost V 4 bases and J 12 bases, with 21 bases left between them. The CDR3 DNA sequence: TGCAGTGCTATCTCAGGGGTCTCCCTGGGTTCTTTCTTT. Its protein product is CSAISGVSLGSFF.

This clonotype was observed many times. The V gene is TRBV20-1, the J gene TRBJ1-1, with 7 positions matching TRBD1. CDR3 length: 13 residues. Germline loops: CDR1 DFQATT, CDR2 SNEGSKA (reference sequence). J gave up 2 bases and V 3 bases, and 3 bases lay outside the gene matches. This CDR3 reads CSARRQGNTEAFF. CDR3 bases: TGCAGTGCTAGGCGACAGGGCAACACTGAAGCTTTCTTT.

This clonotype appeared many times. The rearrangement joins TRBV5-1 to TRBJ2-3; the D is unclear. CDR1 SGHRS and CDR2 YFSETQ come from the germline V gene. The CDR3 has 13 residues. Trimming took off 7 bases at V and 0 bases at J, with 9 bases between the two ends. CDR3: CASRTYSTDTQYF. CDR3 DNA: TGCGCCAGCCGAACTTATAGCACAGATACGCAGTATTTT.

This clonotype was counted between two and nine times. This sequence joins TRBV7-7 and TRBJ2-1, with 10 bases lining up with TRBD2. The CDR3 runs to 18 residues. CDR1 SSHAT and CDR2 FNYEAQ come from the germline V gene (reference sequence). The trim removed 5 bases at V and 0 bases at J, leaving 10 bases unmatched. The CDR3 coding sequence is TGTGCCAGCAGCCTTGCTAGCGGGAGTTTCAGCTCCTACAATGAGCAGTTCTTC. Translated: CASSLASGSFSSYNEQFF.

This clonotype was counted many times. The chain is built from TRBV29-1 and TRBJ2-7, with TRBD2 matching over 14 bases. With 2 bases clipped from V and 3 bases from J, the junction kept 3 bases outside the gene matches. This CDR3 has 15 amino acids. CDR1 SQVTM and CDR2 ANQGSEA come from the germline V gene. The CDR3 region is CSVEQTSGGVYEQYF. CDR3 nucleotides: TGCAGCGTTGAACAGACTAGCGGGGGGGTCTACGAGCAGTACTTC.

This clonotype was found many times. The chain combines TRBV7-9 with TRBJ2-7; D may be TRBD1 (7 bases). V was pared by 6 bases and J by 2 bases, with 14 bases between. The V gene's germline CDR1 is SEHNR and CDR2 FQNEAQ (reference sequence). This CDR3 comprises 14 residues. CDR3 in amino acids: CASRGAGGPYEQYF. CDR3 nucleotide sequence: TGTGCCAGCAGAGGGGCAGGGGGGCCCTACGAGCAGTACTTC. The complete variable domain, with remaining parts taken from reference TRBV7-9 and TRBJ2-7, reads DTGVSQNPRHKITKRGQNVTFRCDPISEHNRLYWYRQTLGQGPEFLTYFQNEAQLEKSRLLSDRFSAERPKGSFSTLEIQRTEQGDSAMYLCASRGAGGPYEQYFGPGTRLTVT.

This clonotype was counted ten times or more. The chain couples TRBV12-3 or TRBV12-4 to TRBJ2-5, with D perhaps assigned TRBD1 or TRBD2 (5 bases each). V was trimmed by 6 bases and J by 5 bases, leaving 13 bases between them. The CDR3 loop spans 13 amino acids. CDR3 sequence (DNA): TGTGCCAGCAGCCAAGGGTGGGGGGAGACCCAGTACTTC. Translating it yields CASSQGWGETQYF.

This clonotype was observed at least ten times. The chain combines TRBV28 with TRBJ2-7; D not certain. With 5 bases removed from V and 6 bases from J, the gap between germline ends came to 8 bases. The length of the CDR3 is 11 residues. The germline gives CDR1 MDHEN, CDR2 SYDVKM. The DNA for the CDR3 is TGTGCCAGCAGTCTAGGTCGCGAGCAGTACTTC. Protein sequence: CASSLGREQYF.

Ten or more counts support this clonotype. The chain is built from TRBV20-1 and TRBJ2-7, with 7 bases aligning to TRBD2. Germline CDR1 reads DFQATT; CDR2 reads SNEGSKA (reference sequence). The CDR3 loop spans 14 amino acids. V shed 1 base, J shed 3 bases, and the junction held 6 bases outside the gene matches. The CDR3 sequence is CSARGREKIYEQYF. For the CDR3, the DNA is TGCAGTGCTAGAGGGCGGGAGAAGATCTACGAGCAGTACTTC.

Only a few counts were recorded for this clonotype. The chain carries TRBV7-9 and TRBJ2-3, with 8 bases that match TRBD1. Germline CDR1 SEHNR, CDR2 FQNEAQ (reference sequence). V gave up 5 bases and J gave up 2 bases; unmatched junction bases: 6. The CDR3 contains 15 residues. CDR3 sequence (DNA): TGTGCCAGCAGCCTACAGGGGGGCATCACAGATACGCAGTATTTT. As protein: CASSLQGGITDTQYF.

This clonotype was counted at least ten times. This chain uses TRBV7-9 with TRBJ2-3; D is unresolved. CDR1 and CDR2 from the germline V gene are SEHNR and FQNEAQ (reference sequence). The CDR3 runs 13 residues. V gave up 1 base and J gave up 10 bases, with 12 bases separating them. The CDR3 reads CASSLEPPSPQYF. The CDR3 DNA reads TGTGCCAGCAGCTTAGAACCTCCGAGCCCGCAGTATTTT.

This clonotype was detected ten times or more. The gene calls are TRBV28 and TRBJ1-2; no reliable D call. The germline CDR1 and CDR2 sequences are MDHEN and SYDVKM. The CDR3 has 12 amino acids. Deletions cut 5 bases from V and 0 bases from J, with 4 bases between. Written as DNA, the CDR3 is TGTGCCAGCAGTGCCTCTAACTATGGCTACACCTTC. Translating gives CASSASNYGYTF.

This clonotype appeared a few times. The V and J genes are TRBV9 and TRBJ2-3; D remains ambiguous. Germline loops: CDR1 SGDLS, CDR2 YYNGEE. The V end was cut by 0 bases, the J end by 2 bases, with 4 bases between. The CDR3 runs to 13 residues. The CDR3, as DNA: TGTGCCAGCAGCGTAGTGGACACAGATACGCAGTATTTT. Amino acid sequence: CASSVVDTDTQYF.